These T cell receptor beta chains were read from a single sample in a study of T cell repertoires in cytomegalovirus infection. A single record per CDR3 protein comes from TCRdb applying MiXCR to the reads. The sample gives approximately 190,000 distinct CDR3 sequences, 28% of which show up once; just over 30% is in the top ten. Input material: PBMCs. Source of these receptors: a human donor in good health (CMV status not recorded). Some clones in this sample may be carry-over from other donors' samples. Both conserved end residues are part of each CDR3. Each record gives: clone size, D gene, V gene, J gene, CDR3 protein, CDR3 DNA. D genes are given only for firm matches. Clone size is given for some rows only: seen once, a few or many times, or a class if the clone is expanded.

many,-,TRBV7-6,TRBJ2-7,CASSLAAGSDEQYF,TGTGCCAGCAGCTTAGCGGCAGGTTCCGACGAGCAGTACTTC
-,TRBD1,TRBV20-1,TRBJ1-1,CSARRTGREGTEAFF,TGCAGTGCTAGGCGGACAGGGCGTGAAGGCACTGAAGCTTTCTTT
-,-,TRBV7-6,TRBJ2-7,CASSPTGLVMSEQYF,TGTGCCAGCAGCCCCACGGGACTGGTAATGTCCGAGCAGTACTTC
-,-,TRBV7-4,TRBJ2-1,CASSWGPPGAEQFF,TGTGCCAGCAGCTGGGGGCCCCCGGGGGCTGAGCAGTTCTTC
-,-,TRBV6-5,TRBJ1-2,CASTPYQANYGYTF,TGTGCCAGCACCCCATATCAGGCCAACTATGGCTACACCTTC
few,-,TRBV20-1,TRBJ2-7,CSARDNWGPYEQYF,TGCAGTGCTAGAGATAATTGGGGTCCCTACGAGCAGTACTTC
few,-,TRBV7-8,TRBJ1-5,CASSLARMGGNQPQHF,TGTGCCAGCAGCTTAGCTAGGATGGGAGGAAATCAGCCCCAGCATTTT
-,-,TRBV14,TRBJ1-1,CASSQDGRMNTEAFF,TGTGCCAGCAGCCAAGACGGACGGATGAACACTGAAGCTTTCTTT
-,TRBD1,TRBV5-1,TRBJ2-7,CASSLTPGQNYEQYF,TGCGCCAGCAGCTTGACACCGGGACAGAATTACGAGCAGTACTTC
few,-,TRBV28,TRBJ2-7,CASSLYSGYEQYF,TGTGCCAGCAGTTTATACTCCGGCTACGAGCAGTACTTC
-,TRBD2,TRBV7-8,TRBJ2-3,CASIPLAGGQGDTQYF,TGTGCCAGCATCCCTCTAGCGGGGGGCCAGGGAGATACGCAGTATTTT
many,-,TRBV7-2,TRBJ2-3,CASSSPRDPGQPGTDTQYF,TGTGCCAGCAGCTCGCCACGTGATCCGGGACAACCCGGCACAGATACGCAGTATTTT
-,TRBD1,TRBV6-2/TRBV6-3,TRBJ2-7,CASSLPTGRSYEQYF,TGTGCCAGCAGCCTTCCGACAGGGCGATCCTACGAGCAGTACTTC
many,TRBD1,TRBV7-2,TRBJ1-4,CASSTGQVEEKLFF,TGTGCCAGCAGCACCGGACAGGTAGAAGAAAAACTGTTTTTT
-,-,TRBV7-2,TRBJ2-7,CASSLYTAYEQYF,TGTGCCAGCAGCTTATATACGGCATACGAGCAGTACTTC
few,-,TRBV19,TRBJ1-2,CASSSRTTWMYGYTF,TGTGCCAGTAGTTCACGGACAACCTGGATGTATGGCTACACCTTC
many,-,TRBV12-3/TRBV12-4,TRBJ2-2,CASNRGSLPSNTGELFF,TGTGCCAGCAATCGAGGCAGCCTGCCTTCGAACACCGGGGAGCTGTTTTTT
-,-,TRBV12-3/TRBV12-4,TRBJ1-5,CASSFMASNQPQHF,TGTGCCAGCAGTTTTATGGCTAGCAATCAGCCCCAGCATTTT
once,TRBD2,TRBV19,TRBJ2-5,CASSAREGQETQYF,TGTGCCAGTAGCGCCAGGGAGGGGCAAGAGACCCAGTACTTC
-,-,TRBV2,TRBJ2-1,CASSDTGTYNEQFF,TGTGCCAGCAGCGACACGGGGACCTACAATGAGCAGTTCTTC
-,TRBD1,TRBV11-2,TRBJ1-4,CASSLRGTEHEKLFF,TGTGCCAGCAGCTTGAGGGGGACAGAACACGAAAAACTGTTTTTT
many,-,TRBV12-3/TRBV12-4,TRBJ2-3,CASSGGTKDTDTQYF,TGTGCCAGCAGTGGGGGGACCAAGGACACAGATACGCAGTATTTT
-,TRBD2,TRBV6-6,TRBJ2-5,CASSSTSGGTQYF,TGTGCCAGCAGTTCGACTAGCGGGGGAACCCAGTACTTC
few,TRBD1,TRBV9,TRBJ2-1,CASSVGQGSYNEQFF,TGTGCCAGCAGCGTAGGACAGGGGTCCTACAATGAGCAGTTCTTC
few,-,TRBV5-1,TRBJ1-3,CASSPQQGKGNTIYF,TGCGCCAGCAGCCCGCAACAGGGCAAAGGAAACACCATATATTTT
-,-,TRBV6-6,TRBJ1-1,CASTAESYTEAFF,TGTGCCAGCACCGCGGAAAGTTACACTGAAGCTTTCTTT
few,TRBD1,TRBV5-1,TRBJ1-1,CASSSDGQGYTEAFF,TGCGCCAGCAGCTCCGACGGACAGGGGTACACTGAAGCTTTCTTT
-,TRBD2,TRBV7-7,TRBJ2-3,CASSSQRGPITDTQYF,TGTGCTAGCAGCTCCCAGCGGGGGCCTATCACAGATACGCAGTATTTT
once,-,TRBV14,TRBJ1-1,CASSPRATTEAFF,TGTGCCAGCAGTCCTCGGGCCACAACGGAAGCTTTCTTT
few,-,TRBV7-9,TRBJ1-4,CASQERGLMDSNEKLFF,TGTGCCAGCCAGGAAAGGGGACTCATGGACTCTAATGAAAAACTGTTTTTT
few,-,TRBV7-8,TRBJ1-6,CASSFEYSPLHF,TGTGCCAGCAGCTTCGAGTACTCACCCCTCCACTTT
few,TRBD1,TRBV20-1,TRBJ2-5,CSAWDSPGRRETQYF,TGCAGTGCTTGGGACAGCCCTGGCCGGAGGGAGACCCAGTACTTC
once,TRBD1,TRBV3-1,TRBJ2-7,CASSHLDRGAHEQYF,TGTGCCAGCAGCCATCTCGACAGGGGGGCCCACGAGCAGTACTTC
-,TRBD2,TRBV11-2,TRBJ2-3,CASSLAGGYTDTQYF,TGTGCCAGCAGCTTAGCGGGGGGTTACACAGATACGCAGTATTTT
few,-,TRBV29-1,TRBJ1-2,CSVEDFQGHNYGYTF,TGCAGCGTTGAAGATTTCCAGGGACATAACTATGGCTACACCTTC
many,TRBD1,TRBV7-8,TRBJ2-1,CASSSDRRNEQFF,TGTGCCAGCAGCTCGGACAGGCGCAATGAGCAGTTCTTC
-,-,TRBV12-3/TRBV12-4,TRBJ1-1,CASSLVGRSGEAFF,TGTGCCAGCAGTTTGGTGGGGAGGTCAGGTGAAGCTTTCTTT
-,TRBD2,TRBV11-2,TRBJ2-2,CASSPVRLAGGKKAGELFF,TGTGCCAGCAGCCCGGTTCGGCTAGCGGGGGGGAAGAAGGCCGGGGAGCTGTTTTTT
once,-,TRBV2,TRBJ2-3,CASSSEEVDTQYF,TGTGCCAGCAGTTCTGAAGAAGTGGATACGCAGTATTTT
-,-,TRBV2,TRBJ1-1,CASREGVTTEAFF,TGTGCCAGCCGGGAGGGGGTAACCACTGAAGCTTTCTTT
few,TRBD1,TRBV7-9,TRBJ1-1,CASSSFPDRDTEAFF,TGTGCCAGCAGCTCCTTTCCGGACAGGGACACTGAAGCTTTCTTT
-,-,TRBV7-2,TRBJ2-2,CASSLPAGGVRELFF,TGTGCCAGCAGCCTCCCCGCCGGGGGTGTGAGGGAGCTGTTTTTT
-,-,TRBV10-3,TRBJ1-2,CAISDGVTGYGYTF,TGTGCCATCAGTGACGGGGTCACCGGCTATGGCTACACCTTC
few,-,TRBV11-2,TRBJ1-1,CASSEGGATEAFF,TGTGCCAGCAGCGAAGGGGGGGCCACTGAAGCTTTCTTT
many,-,TRBV7-2,TRBJ2-3,CASSLFPLGVDTQYF,TGTGCCAGCAGCTTATTCCCCCTTGGGGTAGATACGCAGTATTTT
many,-,TRBV7-2,TRBJ1-1,CASSTSTGGSEAFF,TGTGCCAGCAGCACCTCGACAGGAGGGTCTGAAGCTTTCTTT
-,TRBD2,TRBV29-1,TRBJ2-1,CSGRRTSGGSDEQFF,TGCAGCGGGAGAAGGACTAGCGGGGGCTCAGATGAGCAGTTCTTC
-,-,TRBV7-6,TRBJ1-1,CASTNPGREAFF,TGTGCCAGCACTAATCCGGGCCGTGAAGCTTTCTTT
few,TRBD1,TRBV7-8,TRBJ1-5,CASSQQGARQPQHF,TGTGCCAGCAGCCAACAGGGGGCACGGCAGCCCCAGCATTTT
-,TRBD1,TRBV5-1,TRBJ2-2,CASSDRVETGELFF,TGCGCCAGCTCGGACAGGGTAGAGACCGGGGAGCTGTTTTTT
once,TRBD2,TRBV7-9,TRBJ2-3,CASSSTGTSGSTDTQYF,TGTGCCAGCAGCTCAACCGGGACTAGCGGGAGCACAGATACGCAGTATTTT
-,TRBD1,TRBV5-4,TRBJ1-1,CGSSSRQGPSMNTEAFF,TGTGGCAGCAGCTCTAGACAGGGACCCTCCATGAACACTGAAGCTTTCTTT
-,-,TRBV6-2/TRBV6-3,TRBJ2-2,CASSYRSAGDTGELFF,TGTGCCAGCAGTTACCGCAGTGCAGGGGACACCGGGGAGCTGTTTTTT